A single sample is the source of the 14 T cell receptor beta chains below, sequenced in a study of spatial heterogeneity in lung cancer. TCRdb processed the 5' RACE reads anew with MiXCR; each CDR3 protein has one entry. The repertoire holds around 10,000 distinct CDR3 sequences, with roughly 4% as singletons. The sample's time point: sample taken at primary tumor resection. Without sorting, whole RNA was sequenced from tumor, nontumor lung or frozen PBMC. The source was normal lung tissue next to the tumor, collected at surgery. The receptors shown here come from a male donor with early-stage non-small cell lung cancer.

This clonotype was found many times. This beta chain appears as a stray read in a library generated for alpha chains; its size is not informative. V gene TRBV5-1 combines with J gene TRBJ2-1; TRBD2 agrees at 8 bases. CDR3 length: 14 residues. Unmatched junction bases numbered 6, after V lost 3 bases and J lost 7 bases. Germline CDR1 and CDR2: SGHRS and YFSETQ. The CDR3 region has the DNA TGCGCCAGCAGCTCGGGACTAGGGATTAATGAGCAGTTCTTC. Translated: CASSSGLGINEQFF.

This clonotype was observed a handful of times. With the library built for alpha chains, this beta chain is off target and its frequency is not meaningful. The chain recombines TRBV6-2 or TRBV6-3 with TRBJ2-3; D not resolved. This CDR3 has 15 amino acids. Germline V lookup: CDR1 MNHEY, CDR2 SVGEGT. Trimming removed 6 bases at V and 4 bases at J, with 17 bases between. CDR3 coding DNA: TGTGCCAGCAGCCCGAATAGTGGTCGCGCAGATACGCAGTATTTT. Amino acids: CASSPNSGRADTQYF.

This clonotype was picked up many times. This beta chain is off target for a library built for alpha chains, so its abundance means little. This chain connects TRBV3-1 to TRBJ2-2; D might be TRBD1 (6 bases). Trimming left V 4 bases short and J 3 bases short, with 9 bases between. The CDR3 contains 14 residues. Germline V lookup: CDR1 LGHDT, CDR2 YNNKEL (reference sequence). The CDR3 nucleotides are TGTGCCAGCAGCCTGGACAGTTACACCGGGGAGCTGTTTTTT. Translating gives CASSLDSYTGELFF.

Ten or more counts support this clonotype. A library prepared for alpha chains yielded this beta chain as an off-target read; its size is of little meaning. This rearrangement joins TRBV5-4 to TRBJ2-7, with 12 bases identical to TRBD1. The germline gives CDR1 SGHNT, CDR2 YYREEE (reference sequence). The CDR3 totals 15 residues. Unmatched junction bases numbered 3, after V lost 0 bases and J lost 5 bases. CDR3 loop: CASSLVGQGADEQYF. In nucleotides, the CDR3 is TGTGCCAGCAGCTTGGTGGGACAGGGGGCCGACGAGCAGTACTTC.

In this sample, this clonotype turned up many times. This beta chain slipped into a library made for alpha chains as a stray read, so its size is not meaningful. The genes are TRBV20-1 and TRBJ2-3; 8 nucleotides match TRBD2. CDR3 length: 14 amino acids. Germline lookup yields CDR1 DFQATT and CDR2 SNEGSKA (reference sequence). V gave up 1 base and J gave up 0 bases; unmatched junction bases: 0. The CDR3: CSARGLASTDTQYF. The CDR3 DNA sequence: TGCAGTGCTAGAGGACTAGCGAGCACAGATACGCAGTATTTT.

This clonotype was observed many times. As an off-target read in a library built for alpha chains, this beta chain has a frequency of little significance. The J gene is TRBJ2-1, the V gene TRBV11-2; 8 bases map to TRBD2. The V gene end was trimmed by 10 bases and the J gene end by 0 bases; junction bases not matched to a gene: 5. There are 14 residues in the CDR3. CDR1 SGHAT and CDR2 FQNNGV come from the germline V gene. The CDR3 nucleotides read TGTGCCACCAAAGCGGGGGCCTCCTACAATGAGCAGTTCTTC. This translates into CATKAGASYNEQFF. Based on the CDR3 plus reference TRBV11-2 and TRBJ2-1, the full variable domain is EAGVAQSPRYKIIEKRQSVAFWCNPISGHATLYWYQQILGQGPKLLIQFQNNGVVDDSQLPKDRFSAERLKGVDSTLKIQPAKLEDSAVYLCATKAGASYNEQFFGPGTRLTVL.

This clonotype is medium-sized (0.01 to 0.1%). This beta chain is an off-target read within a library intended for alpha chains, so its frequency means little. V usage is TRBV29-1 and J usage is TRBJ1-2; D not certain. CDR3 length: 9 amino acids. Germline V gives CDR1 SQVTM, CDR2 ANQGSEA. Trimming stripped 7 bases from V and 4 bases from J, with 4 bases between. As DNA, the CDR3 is TGCAGCGAAGGCTATGGCTACACCTTC. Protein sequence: CSEGYGYTF.

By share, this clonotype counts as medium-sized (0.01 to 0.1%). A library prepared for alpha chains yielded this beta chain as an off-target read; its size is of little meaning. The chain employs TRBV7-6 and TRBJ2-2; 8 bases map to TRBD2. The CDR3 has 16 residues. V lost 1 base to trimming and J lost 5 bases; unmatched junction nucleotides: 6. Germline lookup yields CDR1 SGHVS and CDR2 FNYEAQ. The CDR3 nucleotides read TGTGCCAGCAGCTTAGTCGCGGGAGGACGGACCGGGGAGCTGTTTTTT. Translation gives CASSLVAGGRTGELFF.

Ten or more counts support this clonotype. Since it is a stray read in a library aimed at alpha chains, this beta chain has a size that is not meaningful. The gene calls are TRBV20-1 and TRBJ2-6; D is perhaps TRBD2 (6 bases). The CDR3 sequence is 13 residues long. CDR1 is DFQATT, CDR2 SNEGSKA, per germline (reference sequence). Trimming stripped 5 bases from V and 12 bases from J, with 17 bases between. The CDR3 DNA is TGCAGTGCTCCCACGGGACTCCGTACCGTCCTGACTTTC. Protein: CSAPTGLRTVLTF.

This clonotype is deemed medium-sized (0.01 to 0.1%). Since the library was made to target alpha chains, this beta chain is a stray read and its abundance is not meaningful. The CDR3 is CASSPGLTSTDTQYF. The CDR3 DNA reads TGTGCCAGCAGCCCGGGACTGACTAGCACAGATACGCAGTATTTT. The rearrangement links TRBV6-5 to TRBJ2-3; possible D gene TRBD2, 6 bases. Germline assignment: CDR1 MNHEY and CDR2 SVGAGI. The CDR3 consists of 15 residues. The V end lost 6 bases, the J end lost 0 bases, and 13 bases lay between the germline ends.

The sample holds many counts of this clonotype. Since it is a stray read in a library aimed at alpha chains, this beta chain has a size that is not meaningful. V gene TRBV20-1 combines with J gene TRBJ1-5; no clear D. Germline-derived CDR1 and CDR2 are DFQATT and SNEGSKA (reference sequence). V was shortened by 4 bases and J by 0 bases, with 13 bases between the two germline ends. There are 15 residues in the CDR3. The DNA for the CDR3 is TGCAGTGCTATGCTTTCGGGCAATAGCAATCAGCCCCAGCATTTT. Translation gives CSAMLSGNSNQPQHF.

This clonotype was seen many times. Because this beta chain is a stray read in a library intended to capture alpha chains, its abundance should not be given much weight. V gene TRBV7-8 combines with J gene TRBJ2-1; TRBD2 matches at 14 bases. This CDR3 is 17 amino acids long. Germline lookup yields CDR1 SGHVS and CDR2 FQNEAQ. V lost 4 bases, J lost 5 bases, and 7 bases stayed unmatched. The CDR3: CASSSLTSGRANNEQFF. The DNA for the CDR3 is TGTGCCAGCAGCTCCTTGACTAGCGGGAGGGCGAACAATGAGCAGTTCTTC.

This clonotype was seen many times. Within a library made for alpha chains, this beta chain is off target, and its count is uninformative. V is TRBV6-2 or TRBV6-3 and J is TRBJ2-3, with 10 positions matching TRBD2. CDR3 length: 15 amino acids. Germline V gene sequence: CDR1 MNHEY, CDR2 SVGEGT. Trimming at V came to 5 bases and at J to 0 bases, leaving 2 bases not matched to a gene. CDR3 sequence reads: CASSPSGRSTDTQYF. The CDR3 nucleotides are TGTGCCAGCAGTCCTAGCGGGAGAAGCACAGATACGCAGTATTTT.

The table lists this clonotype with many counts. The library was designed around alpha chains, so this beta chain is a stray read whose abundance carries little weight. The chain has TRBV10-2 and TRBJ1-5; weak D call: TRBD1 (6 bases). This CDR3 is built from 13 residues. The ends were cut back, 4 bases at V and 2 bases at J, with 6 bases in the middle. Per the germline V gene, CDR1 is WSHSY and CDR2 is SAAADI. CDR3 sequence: CASSGQGNQPQHF. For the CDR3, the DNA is TGCGCCAGCAGTGGACAGGGCAATCAGCCCCAGCATTTT.